A single TCR beta chain is shown here with its context. The CDR3 sequence is 16 residues long. In germline, CDR1 is SGDLS, CDR2 YYNGEE. J was trimmed by 1 base and V by 1 base; bases with no gene match: 4. Per the authors' pipeline: Estimation of nucleated cell counts relied on the amplification of reference gene primers. Sequencing was performed with immunoSEQ multiplex PCR; in TCRdb, only in-frame clones are kept and a portion is missing. That table is the source of V, J and clone size, and D and trimming were worked out from the DNA. The sample records roughly 150,000 clones, 79% being singletons. This sample is drawn from a study of blood T cell repertoires in COVID-19. Study overall: The samples span acute and convalescent COVID-19 from the United States, Italy and Spain. Sources were T cells, B-cell-depleted T cells, or PBMCs; the material itself was cDNA or gDNA.

Sequencing was carried out using peripheral blood. The sequence came from a man aged 50 or older with active or convalescent COVID-19. The chain links TRBV9 to TRBJ2-3; 9 bases map to TRBD2. The CDR3 DNA sequence: TGTGCCAGCAGCGTATCAGGCGGGAGGGGCACAGATACGCAGTATTTT. It translates to CASSVSGGRGTDTQYF.